This is a list of T cell receptor beta chains from one sample in a study of blood T cell repertoires in COVID-19. TCRdb keeps only in-frame clones here, not all; method: immunoSEQ multiplex PCR. The table records 140,000 to 150,000 clones, under 90% of them present only once. Sequenced input: peripheral blood. These receptor sequences come from a human donor in a cohort sampled during active COVID-19. The CDR3 runs from the conserved cysteine through the conserved F or W. Each record gives: clone size, V gene, J gene, D gene, CDR3 DNA, CDR3 protein. D genes are given only for firm matches. Expanded clones get a size class; other rows say once, few or many, or leave the size out.

clone size: -
V gene: TRBV9
J gene: TRBJ2-5
D gene: TRBD1
CDR3 DNA: TGTGCCAGCAGCGTAGCAGCAGGGGGCGGAGAGACCCAGTACTTC
CDR3 protein: CASSVAAGGGETQYF

clone size: -
V gene: TRBV4-3
J gene: TRBJ2-7
D gene: TRBD1
CDR3 DNA: TGCGCCAGCAGCCAAGTGGGACAGGGAGGCACCTACGAGCAGTACTTC
CDR3 protein: CASSQVGQGGTYEQYF

clone size: few
V gene: TRBV7-6
J gene: TRBJ2-3
D gene: TRBD2
CDR3 DNA: TGTGCCAGCAGCCCGGGACTAGCGGGAGCATATACGCAGTATTTT
CDR3 protein: CASSPGLAGAYTQYF

clone size: -
V gene: TRBV28
J gene: TRBJ2-2
D gene: -
CDR3 DNA: TGTGCCAGCAGTTACGGATTAGCTACCGGGGAGCTGTTTTTT
CDR3 protein: CASSYGLATGELFF

clone size: few
V gene: TRBV6-5
J gene: TRBJ2-7
D gene: TRBD1
CDR3 DNA: TGTGCCGGCACCCGGGACAGGGCGTACTACGAGCAGTACTTC
CDR3 protein: CAGTRDRAYYEQYF

clone size: -
V gene: TRBV19
J gene: TRBJ2-1
D gene: -
CDR3 DNA: TGTGCCAGTAGTATTTCGGGGTCCGGGGTTGTTTCTGAGCAGTTCTTC
CDR3 protein: CASSISGSGVVSEQFF

clone size: -
V gene: TRBV4-1
J gene: TRBJ2-3
D gene: -
CDR3 DNA: TGCGCCAGCAGCCAAGAGGAGCAGGGGCCAGGGGGCACAGATACGCAGTATTTT
CDR3 protein: CASSQEEQGPGGTDTQYF

clone size: once
V gene: TRBV7-7
J gene: TRBJ2-5
D gene: -
CDR3 DNA: TGTGCCAGCAGCTTGACGGCAGGGTTTCAAGAGACCCAGTACTTC
CDR3 protein: CASSLTAGFQETQYF

clone size: few
V gene: TRBV2
J gene: TRBJ2-5
D gene: TRBD2
CDR3 DNA: TGTGCCAGCAAGCTACTAGCGGAAGAGACCCAGTACTTC
CDR3 protein: CASKLLAEETQYF

clone size: -
V gene: TRBV5-1
J gene: TRBJ1-2
D gene: -
CDR3 DNA: TGCGCCAGCAGCTCAGACAGGCCGCGGGTGGGCTACACCTTC
CDR3 protein: CASSSDRPRVGYTF